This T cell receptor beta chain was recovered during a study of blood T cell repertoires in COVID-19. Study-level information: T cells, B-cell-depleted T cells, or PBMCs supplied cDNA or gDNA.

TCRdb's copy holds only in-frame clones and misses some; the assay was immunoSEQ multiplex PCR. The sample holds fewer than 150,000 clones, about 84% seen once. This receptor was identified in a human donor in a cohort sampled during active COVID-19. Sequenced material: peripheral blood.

For the CDR3, the DNA is TGTGCCAGCAGCCCATCGGTCGCGGGGGGGCGTCGAGAGACCCAGTACTTC. This codes for CASSPSVAGGRRETQYF. V gene TRBV7-2 combines with J gene TRBJ2-5, with 9 bases fitting TRBD2. CDR1 SGHTA and CDR2 FQGNSA come from the germline V gene. Trimming took 5 bases from V and 4 from J; bases not matched to a gene: 14. The CDR3 spans 17 residues.